Presented here are 15 T cell receptor beta chains from one specimen sequenced in a study of PD-1 blockade in classical Hodgkin lymphoma. Relapse after autologous stem cell transplantation occurred in every patient, and brentuximab vedotin exposure varied. Clones were read by immunoSEQ multiplex PCR, and TCRdb kept only the in-frame ones, dropping some. The sample contains 40,000 to 50,000 clones, 78% of which appear only once. The sequences come from peripheral blood mononuclear cells (PBMCs), collected at baseline. Receptor source: a human donor with classical Hodgkin lymphoma.

The CDR3 DNA reads TGTGCCAGCAGTTTAGAACAGGGTCGCTACGAGCAGTACTTC. This encodes CASSLEQGRYEQYF. The chain couples TRBV28 to TRBJ2-7, with D perhaps TRBD1 (6 bases). V was cut by 2 bases and J by 3 bases, with 11 bases left in between. In germline, CDR1 is MDHEN, CDR2 SYDVKM. The CDR3 totals 14 residues.

The rearrangement uses TRBV7-9 and TRBJ2-1, with TRBD2 matching 7 bases. This CDR3 contains 15 residues. Germline-derived CDR1 and CDR2 are SEHNR and FQNEAQ (reference sequence). J was trimmed by 8 bases and V by 5 bases; bases with no gene match: 12. As DNA, the CDR3 is TGTGCCAGCAGCCCACCCGGGACTACGTACGATGAGCAGTTCTTC. Translated, it gives CASSPPGTTYDEQFF.

This clone was observed a few times. The V gene is TRBV4-3, the J gene TRBJ1-1; D unresolved. Germline CDR1 and CDR2: LGHNA and YSLEER. The V end lost 4 bases, the J end lost 1 base, and 10 bases lay between the germline ends. CDR3 length: 14 residues. DNA for the CDR3: TGCGCCAGCAGCCCTTCCTCGGGGAACACTGAAGCTTTCTTT. As protein: CASSPSSGNTEAFF.

V usage is TRBV11-2 and J usage is TRBJ2-3, with D perhaps matching TRBD1 (5 bases). The germline gives CDR1 SGHAT, CDR2 FQNNGV. The V and J ends lost 4 bases and 11 bases respectively, with 10 bases between them. This CDR3 is built from 11 residues. The chain's CDR3 is CASSSWGQQYF. The CDR3, as DNA: TGTGCCAGCAGCTCCTGGGGCCAGCAGTATTTT. Together with reference TRBV11-2 and TRBJ2-3, the CDR3 gives the full variable domain: EAGVAQSPRYKIIEKRQSVAFWCNPISGHATLYWYQQILGQGPKLLIQFQNNGVVDDSQLPKDRFSAERLKGVDSTLKIQPAKLEDSAVYLCASSSWGQQYFGPGTRLTVL.

The CDR3 DNA sequence: TGCAGCGTTGGGTGGGGGCAGGGAGACATTCAGTACTTC. It encodes CSVGWGQGDIQYF. The rearrangement links TRBV29-1 to TRBJ2-4; maybe TRBD1 (6 bases). Between the trimmed V and J ends, which lost 4 bases and 8 bases, there was a span of 15 bases. Looked up from germline, CDR1 is SQVTM and CDR2 is ANQGSEA. CDR3 length equals 13 residues.

CDR3: CASSQDGNIRFYGYTF. CDR3 nucleotide sequence: TGTGCCAGCAGCCAAGATGGGAACATTCGGTTCTATGGCTACACCTTC. V usage is TRBV4-2 and J usage is TRBJ1-2, with D uncertain. The V gene's germline CDR1 is LGHNA and CDR2 YNFKEQ. This CDR3 contains 16 residues. V was trimmed by 0 bases and J by 4 bases, leaving 15 bases between them.

This clone has a single count. The CDR3 here is CASSQGKSSGGEQFF. The CDR3 nucleotides read TGCGCCAGCAGCCAAGGGAAAAGTAGCGGGGGAGAGCAGTTCTTC. V gene TRBV4-3 combines with J gene TRBJ2-1; 9 bases are shared with TRBD2. The V segment lost 1 base and the J segment 10 bases; nucleotides outside the gene matches: 8. The CDR3 length is 15 residues. Germline lookup yields CDR1 LGHNA and CDR2 YSLEER.

The rearrangement uses TRBV13 and TRBJ2-1, with 7 nucleotides matching TRBD1. J lost 13 bases, V lost 5 bases, and 8 bases had no gene match. Germline assignment: CDR1 PRHDT and CDR2 FYEKMQ (reference sequence). CDR3 length: 12 amino acids. Written as DNA, the CDR3 is TGTGCCAGCAGCGCCATGACAGGGCAACAGTTCTTC. Translated: CASSAMTGQQFF.

The chain uses TRBV14 and TRBJ2-7; D is ambiguous. This CDR3 has 14 amino acids. Germline lookup yields CDR1 SGHDN and CDR2 FVKESK. Trimming took off 4 bases at V and 9 bases at J, with 19 bases between the two ends. The CDR3 nucleotides read TGTGCCAGCAGCCCATCTAGGACGGCCTTAGGGCAGTACTTC. Translated: CASSPSRTALGQYF.

Regarding this clone: It is unclear where the CDR3 begins or ends on the DNA, so no DNA is shown, and the CDR3 is as TCRdb lists it. The sample has other DNA sequences that encode this CDR3 too. The chain is built from TRBV6-6 and TRBJ2-2; the D call TRBD2 from the table was never checked on the DNA. The CDR3 numbers 13 amino acids, ends counted. Germline CDR1 MNHNY, CDR2 SVGAGI (reference sequence). The CDR3 protein is CASSSSNTGELFF.

V gene TRBV7-6 combines with J gene TRBJ2-7, with D perhaps given as TRBD1 or TRBD2 (5 bases each). The CDR3 consists of 13 residues. Trimming stripped 5 bases from V and 6 bases from J, with 14 bases between. Germline V gives CDR1 SGHVS, CDR2 FNYEAQ. The CDR3 DNA reads as TGTGCCAGCAGCCTGGACCGGGACGGCGAGCAGTACTTC. Amino acid sequence: CASSLDRDGEQYF.

This CDR3 reads CASSYSQGGYGYTF. The CDR3 DNA follows: TGTGCCAGCAGTTACTCACAGGGGGGATATGGCTACACCTTC. V and J are TRBV6-5 and TRBJ1-2; 8 bases fit TRBD1. CDR3 length equals 14 residues. CDR1 and CDR2 (germline): MNHEY, SVGAGI. V was pared by 0 bases and J by 5 bases, with 2 bases of the junction left unmatched.

The chain is built from TRBV5-6 and TRBJ2-1, with 7 bases aligning to TRBD1. The CDR3 sequence is 15 residues long. Germline lookup yields CDR1 SGHDT and CDR2 YYEEEE. V trimming: 2 bases; J trimming: 4 bases; junction bases outside the gene matches: 6. The CDR3 is CASSFPGQIYNEQFF. The CDR3 bases are TGTGCCAGCAGCTTCCCGGGACAGATTTACAATGAGCAGTTCTTC.

Concerning this clone itself: Since a much larger clone is just one base distant, this may be a read error. The V call is TRBV11-2, the J call TRBJ2-1, with D unresolved. Germline CDR1 is SGHAT and CDR2 is FQNNGV. The V gene lost 4 bases and the J gene lost 5 bases, with 3 bases spanning the gap. CDR3 length: 11 residues. CDR3 coding DNA: TGTGCCAGCAGCTCGGACAATGAGCAGTTCTTC. This translates into CASSSDNEQFF.

The chain couples TRBV19 to TRBJ2-7; TRBD2 matches at 14 bases. Germline values: CDR1 LNHDA, CDR2 SQIVND (reference sequence). There are 15 residues in the CDR3. V shed 6 bases and J 5 bases; nucleotides not matched to a gene: 6. CDR3: CASRSPGLAGDEQYF. In DNA form, the CDR3 reads TGTGCCAGTAGGTCCCCGGGACTAGCGGGAGACGAGCAGTACTTC.